Listed here are 27 T cell receptor beta chains from one sample, sequenced in a study of T cells in Graves' hyperthyroidism and ophthalmopathy. It was RNA transcripts that yielded the amplified TCR beta CDR3 regions. Initially, a first-round RT-PCR of the TCR CDR3 employed the HTBI primer set. In TCRdb, the multiplex PCR reads were re-called with MiXCR into one record per CDR3 protein. The sample records more than 300,000 distinct CDR3 sequences, roughly 20% being singletons. The sample comprised blood. The origin of the receptors is a man younger than 35 with Graves' ophthalmopathy.

This clonotype was counted only a few times. V and J are TRBV4-1 and TRBJ2-7, with TRBD1 as a possible D gene (6 bases). This CDR3 region has 14 residues. In germline, CDR1 is MGHRA, CDR2 YSYEKL. Deletions cut 2 bases from V and 3 bases from J, with 11 bases between. CDR3 nucleotide sequence: TGCGCCAGCAGCCAATACAGGGACGTCTACGAGCAGTACTTC. Translating gives CASSQYRDVYEQYF.

This clonotype showed up just once. The chain uses TRBV11-1 and TRBJ2-7; 8 bases line up with TRBD2. CDR1 SGHAT and CDR2 FQDESV come from the germline V gene (reference sequence). The CDR3 totals 14 residues. The junction had 5 bases not matched to a gene; V was cut back by 5 bases and J by 2 bases. The CDR3 DNA sequence: TGTGCCAGCAGCCGGGGGGGCTCTCCCTACGAGCAGTACTTC. Encoded protein: CASSRGGSPYEQYF.

This clonotype was counted at least ten times. The chain employs TRBV6-1 and TRBJ1-1; 9 positions match TRBD1. In germline, CDR1 is MNHNS, CDR2 SASEGT. This CDR3 comprises 16 residues. V gave up 2 bases and J gave up 0 bases; unmatched junction bases: 4. In DNA form, the CDR3 reads TGTGCCAGCAGTGAAACAGGGGGCTATATGAACACTGAAGCTTTCTTT. This translates into CASSETGGYMNTEAFF.

The chain joins TRBV24-1 to TRBJ2-5, with 11 bases fitting TRBD2. CDR1 KGHDR and CDR2 SFDVKD come from the germline V gene. After removal of 4 bases from V and 4 bases from J, the junction contained 13 bases not matched to a gene. The CDR3 runs 18 residues. The CDR3 spells CATSDPGTSGRFGETQYF. As DNA, the CDR3 is TGTGCCACCAGTGACCCCGGGACTAGCGGTCGGTTTGGAGAGACCCAGTACTTC.

This clonotype has a count of ten or more. The chain has TRBV5-1 and TRBJ2-1; maybe TRBD1 (7 bases). Per the germline V gene, CDR1 is SGHRS and CDR2 is YFSETQ. The length of the CDR3 is 14 residues. Trimming shortened V by 2 bases and J by 6 bases, and 12 bases separated the two germline ends. CDR3 in amino acids: CASSFAGQPNEQFF. For the CDR3, the DNA is TGCGCCAGCAGCTTCGCGGGACAGCCCAATGAGCAGTTCTTC.

This clonotype was counted between two and nine times. The V and J genes are TRBV5-1 and TRBJ2-5, with D uncertain. The CDR3 runs to 13 residues. Germline assignment: CDR1 SGHRS and CDR2 YFSETQ. V gave up 2 bases and J gave up 3 bases, with 8 bases separating them. The CDR3 here is CASSFRQEETQYF. Here the CDR3 DNA reads TGCGCCAGCAGCTTTCGACAAGAAGAGACCCAGTACTTC.

The sample holds many counts of this clonotype. The V call is TRBV2, the J call TRBJ1-3; maybe TRBD1 (5 bases). In germline, CDR1 is SNHLY, CDR2 FYNNEI. This CDR3 spans 13 amino acids. With 9 bases removed from V and 4 bases from J, the gap between germline ends came to 13 bases. The CDR3 here is CARPQGTGNTIYF. For the CDR3, the DNA is TGTGCCAGACCTCAGGGTACGGGAAACACCATATATTTT.

This clonotype was detected many times. This rearrangement joins TRBV24-1 to TRBJ2-1; TRBD1 agrees at 10 bases. J lost 6 bases, V lost 4 bases, and 11 bases had no gene match. Per germline, CDR1 KGHDR and CDR2 SFDVKD. The CDR3 loop spans 17 amino acids. The CDR3 protein is CATSDPRPGQGINEQFF. For the CDR3, the DNA is TGTGCCACCAGTGACCCACGCCCGGGACAGGGGATCAATGAGCAGTTCTTC.

V gene TRBV24-1 combines with J gene TRBJ2-5; perhaps D is TRBD1 or TRBD2 (5 bases each). Per germline, CDR1 KGHDR and CDR2 SFDVKD. This CDR3 spans 13 amino acids. Trimming removed 5 bases from V and 2 bases from J, with 8 bases in between. Written as DNA, the CDR3 is TGTGCCACCAGTGCGAGGGGACAAGAGACCCAGTACTTC. It yields the protein CATSARGQETQYF.

This clonotype has only a few counts. The chain joins TRBV6-1 to TRBJ1-6, with D possibly matching TRBD1 (5 bases). With 6 bases removed from V and 8 bases from J, the gap between germline ends came to 20 bases. The CDR3 sequence is 16 residues long. Germline V gene data show CDR1 as MNHNS and CDR2 as SASEGT. CDR3 amino acids: CASSQSGLKGDSPLHF. As DNA, the CDR3 is TGTGCCAGCAGCCAATCGGGACTTAAAGGGGATTCACCCCTCCACTTT.

This clonotype was recorded at least ten times. The chain has TRBV7-3 and TRBJ1-1; D gene unclear. This CDR3 comprises 13 residues. Germline CDR1 SGHTA, CDR2 FQGTGA. The germline V and J ends were trimmed by 4 bases and 5 bases, with 11 bases remaining between them. In DNA, the CDR3 is TGTGCCAGCAGCTCCTCTGGCTTGACTGAAGCTTTCTTT. As protein: CASSSSGLTEAFF.

This clonotype came up a few times. This chain connects TRBV5-6 to TRBJ1-2; D possibly corresponds to TRBD1 (6 bases). Trimming removed 4 bases from V and 4 bases from J, with 17 bases in between. The CDR3 runs to 15 residues. In germline, CDR1 is SGHDT, CDR2 YYEEEE. The CDR3, as DNA: TGTGCCAGCAGCGCGGGGACGGAGGGGGGCTATGGCTACACCTTC. Translated, it gives CASSAGTEGGYGYTF.

The chain recombines TRBV6-1 with TRBJ1-6, with D maybe TRBD1 (5 bases). Germline assignment: CDR1 MNHNS and CDR2 SASEGT. Between the trimmed V and J ends, which lost 7 bases and 6 bases, there was a span of 19 bases. This CDR3 spans 16 amino acids. The CDR3 here is CASTRERGSSNSPLHF. The DNA for the CDR3 is TGTGCCAGCACCAGAGAGAGGGGCAGTAGTAATTCACCCCTCCACTTT.

This clonotype turned up a few times. The V call is TRBV4-3, the J call TRBJ1-2, with no clear D. This CDR3 has 14 residues. Germline V gene data show CDR1 as LGHNA and CDR2 as YSLEER. V was shortened by 1 base and J by 4 bases, with 10 bases between the two germline ends. The CDR3 DNA reads as TGCGCCAGCAGCCAAGGTGGGGTCCCCTATGGCTACACCTTC. Translating it yields CASSQGGVPYGYTF.

This clonotype has only a few counts. The J gene is TRBJ2-1, the V gene TRBV14; TRBD2 aligns across 13 bases. The V and J ends lost 4 bases and 10 bases, in that order; junction bases with no gene match: 16. From germline, CDR1 is SGHDN and CDR2 FVKESK. The CDR3 runs 18 residues. The DNA of the CDR3 is TGTGCCAGCAGCCCTGTACCAGGACTAGCGGGGGTTCCGGGGGAGCAGTTCTTC. Protein product: CASSPVPGLAGVPGEQFF.

This clonotype was observed at least ten times. V usage is TRBV3-1 and J usage is TRBJ2-5, with D uncertain. Germline values: CDR1 LGHDT, CDR2 YNNKEL (reference sequence). The length of the CDR3 is 12 residues. Between the trimmed V and J ends, which lost 1 base and 4 bases, there was a span of 4 bases. CDR3 sequence (DNA): TGTGCCAGCAGCCAAGGAGGAGAGACCCAGTACTTC. This codes for CASSQGGETQYF.

This clonotype was detected a few times. The rearrangement joins TRBV2 to TRBJ2-1; D is perhaps TRBD2 (6 bases). From germline, CDR1 is SNHLY and CDR2 FYNNEI. The CDR3 runs to 17 residues. V was pared by 1 base and J by 6 bases, with 19 bases between. CDR3 amino acids: CASSEVSPGVGSNEQFF. DNA of the CDR3: TGTGCCAGCAGTGAAGTGTCGCCGGGGGTAGGTTCCAATGAGCAGTTCTTC.

The sample holds many counts of this clonotype. V gene TRBV12-3 or TRBV12-4 combines with J gene TRBJ2-1; 15 nucleotides agree with TRBD2. The CDR3 has 16 amino acids. J was trimmed by 4 bases and V by 6 bases; bases with no gene match: 4. For the CDR3, the DNA is TGTGCCAGCAGACCCGGGACTAGCGGGGGGTACAATGAGCAGTTCTTC. Its translation is CASRPGTSGGYNEQFF.

As for this clonotype: A much larger clone lies a single base off, so this may be a read error. V gene TRBV7-9 combines with J gene TRBJ2-5; no clear D. The CDR3 has 14 amino acids. The germline V gene encodes CDR1 SEHNR and CDR2 FQNEAQ (reference sequence). CDR3 DNA sequence: TGTGCCAGCAGCTCCCAAACTTTCCAAGAGACCCAGCACTTC. This sequence encodes CASSSQTFQETQHF.

The chain employs TRBV24-1 and TRBJ2-5; 12 bases are a match to TRBD2. CDR3 length equals 16 residues. Trimming at V came to 3 bases and at J to 2 bases, leaving 3 bases not matched to a gene. Germline CDR1 and CDR2: KGHDR and SFDVKD. The CDR3 loop reads CATSDVGLAGQETQYF. The CDR3 DNA is TGTGCCACCAGTGATGTTGGACTAGCGGGGCAAGAGACCCAGTACTTC.

This clonotype came up many times. This chain joins TRBV3-1 and TRBJ2-1, with D possibly TRBD2 on 6 matching bases. V dropped 6 bases and J dropped 6 bases, with 6 bases sitting between them. The CDR3 runs 11 residues. The V gene's germline CDR1 is LGHDT and CDR2 YNNKEL (reference sequence). The CDR3 nucleotides read TGTGCCAGCAGGGGGGGCAATGAGCAGTTCTTC. It codes for CASRGGNEQFF.

This CDR3 is CASSYTSGSYNEQFF. In DNA form, the CDR3 reads TGTGCCAGCAGTTATACTAGCGGCTCCTACAATGAGCAGTTCTTC. The chain is built from TRBV7-8 and TRBJ2-1; 8 positions match TRBD2. Trimming removed 6 bases from V and 0 bases from J; junction bases left unmatched: 4. Germline V gene lookup returns CDR1 SGHVS and CDR2 FQNEAQ. The CDR3 contains 15 residues.

This clonotype was observed at least ten times. This chain connects TRBV7-2 to TRBJ2-7; D not resolved. This CDR3 has 14 residues. Germline lookup yields CDR1 SGHTA and CDR2 FQGNSA. Trimming cost V 0 bases and J 0 bases, with 6 bases left between them. The CDR3 DNA sequence: TGTGCCAGCAGCTTAGCTCAGGTCTCCTACGAGCAGTACTTC. Amino acid sequence: CASSLAQVSYEQYF.

Many counts were recorded for this clonotype. V usage is TRBV6-1 and J usage is TRBJ1-2, with D unresolved. The CDR3 has 16 residues. V lost 5 bases and J 6 bases, leaving 22 bases between the germline ends. Germline CDR1 is MNHNS and CDR2 is SASEGT. The chain's CDR3 is CASSQIPPTAGDGYTF. CDR3 coding DNA: TGTGCCAGCAGTCAGATTCCTCCGACTGCGGGTGATGGCTACACCTTC.

The chain uses TRBV12-3 or TRBV12-4 and TRBJ2-2, with TRBD2 identical over 8 bases. The CDR3 length is 16 residues. The V and J ends lost 6 bases and 7 bases, in that order; junction bases with no gene match: 13. CDR3 residues: CASSPPRGAKGGELFF. The CDR3 coding sequence is TGTGCCAGCAGCCCCCCGCGGGGGGCTAAGGGCGGGGAGCTGTTTTTT.

The V and J genes are TRBV6-1 and TRBJ2-3; D perhaps matches TRBD2 (7 bases). Per germline, CDR1 MNHNS and CDR2 SASEGT. The CDR3 spans 14 residues. V dropped 10 bases and J dropped 4 bases, with 18 bases sitting between them. The CDR3 sequence: CATDPGGGADTQYF. CDR3 nucleotide sequence: TGTGCCACCGACCCTGGGGGGGGCGCAGATACGCAGTATTTT.

This clonotype was counted many times. This chain connects TRBV5-1 to TRBJ2-7; TRBD1 aligns across 7 bases. The J segment lost 4 bases and the V segment lost 7 bases, leaving 5 bases of the junction unmatched. This CDR3 is 12 amino acids long. From germline, CDR1 is SGHRS and CDR2 YFSETQ. The CDR3 protein is CASGDRAYEQYF. In nucleotides, the CDR3 is TGCGCCAGCGGTGACAGGGCGTACGAGCAGTACTTC.